This T cell receptor beta chain was captured in a study of blood T cell repertoires in COVID-19. At the level of the study: COVID-19 samples, acute and convalescent, were from the United States, Italy and Spain. PBMCs, B-cell-depleted T cells, or T cells were the source of the cDNA or gDNA that made up the material.

In the original analysis: Estimation of nucleated cell counts relied on the amplification of reference gene primers. Generated by immunoSEQ multiplex PCR, the TCRdb table keeps only in-frame clones and is missing some. From that table come the V and J calls and clone size; the DNA was used to work out D and trimming. The sample lists 140,000 to 150,000 clones; approximately 82% were seen once. V shed 6 bases and J 6 bases; nucleotides not matched to a gene: 7. Germline CDR1 MNHEY, CDR2 SVGAGI. The CDR3 consists of 13 residues. The receptor comes from a man aged 55 to 70 with active or convalescent COVID-19. J is TRBJ1-2 and V is TRBV6-5; 7 bases are a match to TRBD1. The sequencing sample was made of peripheral blood. The CDR3 sequence is CASRGTGVDGYTF. Here the CDR3 DNA reads TGTGCCAGCAGGGGAACAGGGGTAGATGGCTACACCTTC.